This TCR beta chain derives from a study of molecular identifiers for immune sequencing clone quantification. Trimming left V 5 bases short and J 2 bases short, with 13 bases between. Germline CDR1 and CDR2: MDHEN and SYDVKM. The CDR3 is 14 amino acids. As to this clonotype: What it recognizes is unknown.

Study observations and caveats: In naive cells, clones above 20 RNA copies held under 1% of molecules, whereas in effector cells they held over 97%.

TCRdb used MiXCR to reprocess the PCR reads, holding one entry per CDR3 protein. The sample has about 500,000 distinct CDR3 sequences; 20% to 25% are singletons. Sequencing was done on a sample of naive CD8+ T cells from blood, with Jurkat cell RNA spiked in. Subset noted: FACS-sorted CD8+CD4-CCR7+CD45RA+ naive T cells. The rearrangement links TRBV28 to TRBJ2-7, with D perhaps TRBD1 (6 bases). The source is a human donor in good health. Some libraries in this study had Jurkat cell RNA spiked in. CDR3 protein: CASSTRDITYEQYF. The CDR3 nucleotides are TGTGCCAGCAGTACCCGGGACATAACCTACGAGCAGTACTTC.